This record looks at one T cell receptor beta chain sequence and its context. The sample comes from a study of blood T cell repertoires in COVID-19. Repertoires were generated with immunoSEQ multiplex PCR, while TCRdb's copy carries only in-frame clones and drops some. This sample yields about 280,000 clones, of which 87% are seen a single time; over 6% belongs to the top ten. Sequenced sample: PBMCs or T cells enriched from blood (not recorded which). The sequence came from a middle-aged woman who had recovered from COVID-19.

The CDR3 sequence is CASSQAQGTGSPLHF. CDR3 bases: TGTGCCAGCAGCCAAGCTCAGGGGACCGGGTCACCCCTCCACTTT. The chain employs TRBV14 and TRBJ1-6; maybe TRBD1 (6 bases). CDR1 and CDR2 from the germline V gene are SGHDN and FVKESK. Trimming cost V 1 base and J 10 bases, with 14 bases left between them. This CDR3 is 15 amino acids long.